These T cell receptor beta chains were read from a single sample in a study of brain T cells in children with intractable seizures. Sequenced by immunoSEQ multiplex PCR; TCRdb stores in-frame clones only, minus some. Of 80,000 or so clones in the sample, about 90% were seen once. This specimen was peripheral blood, taken at surgery. These receptors were obtained from a girl aged 2-9 years with Rasmussen encephalitis and intractable seizures. The CDR3 runs from the conserved cysteine through the conserved F or W. D genes are given only for firm matches. A row's size may be missing; if present it is once, few, many or a size class.

d_call j_call v_call clone_size cdr3_aa cdr3_nt
TRBD2 TRBJ2-7 TRBV7-2 - CASSKPPGLAGGSAYEQYF TGTGCCAGCAGCAAGCCTCCGGGACTAGCGGGAGGGTCCGCGTACGAGCAGTACTTC
- TRBJ1-1 TRBV12-5 - CASGPMGWGPMTEAFF TGTGCTAGTGGCCCCATGGGGTGGGGACCGATGACTGAAGCTTTCTTT
- TRBJ2-2 TRBV11-2 - CASSVGRQNTGELFF TGTGCCAGCAGCGTAGGGCGGCAAAACACCGGGGAGCTGTTTTTT
TRBD2 TRBJ2-5 TRBV6-5 - CASSYSPSGGAETQYF TGTGCCAGCAGTTACTCCCCTAGCGGGGGGGCTGAGACCCAGTACTTC
TRBD2 TRBJ2-1 TRBV5-1 - CASSLVAGGYNEQFF TGCGCCAGCAGCTTGGTAGCGGGAGGGTACAATGAGCAGTTCTTC
- TRBJ2-1 TRBV19 - CASSTSGGLSYNEQFF TGTGCCAGTAGTACCTCCGGGGGCTTAAGCTACAATGAGCAGTTCTTC
- TRBJ2-3 TRBV19 - CASTGIRGPSSTDTQYF TGTGCCAGTACCGGCATAAGGGGTCCTTCTAGCACAGATACGCAGTATTTT
- TRBJ1-3 TRBV4-1 - CASRPGPGSGNTIYF TGCGCCAGCAGACCCGGACCCGGCTCTGGAAACACCATATATTTT
TRBD1 TRBJ1-4 TRBV2 - CASSADRANEKLFF TGTGCCAGCAGCGCTGACAGGGCTAATGAAAAACTGTTTTTT
- TRBJ2-1 TRBV19 - CASSIRGSLSYNEQFF TGTGCCAGTAGTATAAGAGGGAGTCTCTCCTACAATGAGCAGTTCTTC
- TRBJ2-7 TRBV5-1 - CASSVGQGSQQYF TGCGCCAGCAGCGTGGGGCAGGGATCTCAGCAGTACTTC
- TRBJ2-1 TRBV2 - CASRSQGRVHNEQFF TGTGCCAGCAGGTCGCAGGGAAGGGTCCACAATGAGCAGTTCTTC
TRBD1 TRBJ2-3 TRBV6-5 - CASRTTGASTDTQYF TGTGCCAGCAGAACGACAGGGGCTAGCACAGATACGCAGTATTTT
- TRBJ2-7 TRBV2 - CASSEARRDPYEQYF TGTGCCAGCAGTGAAGCGCGGAGGGACCCCTACGAGCAGTACTTC
- TRBJ2-1 TRBV7-9 medium-sized CASSLDDNEQFF TGTGCCAGCAGCTTAGATGACAATGAGCAGTTCTTC
- TRBJ1-2 TRBV2 once CASHLAGNSYGYTF TGTGCCAGCCATCTCGCAGGAAACTCCTATGGCTACACCTTC
- TRBJ1-1 TRBV24-1 few CATSDWRGEAFF TGTGCCACCAGTGATTGGAGGGGTGAAGCTTTCTTT
- TRBJ2-4 TRBV6-5 once CASSSKTVNIQYF TGTGCCAGCAGTTCGAAGACAGTCAACATTCAGTACTTC
TRBD1 TRBJ1-2 TRBV14 - CASSRSGQAYGYTF TGTGCCAGCAGCCGGTCGGGACAGGCCTATGGCTACACCTTC
- TRBJ2-6 TRBV5-5 - CASSLLISGANVLTF TGTGCCAGCAGCTTGCTTATCTCTGGGGCCAACGTCCTGACTTTC
- TRBJ1-2 TRBV4-1 - CATKPLGQPYGYTF TGCGCCACCAAGCCCCTCGGACAGCCCTATGGCTACACCTTC
TRBD2 TRBJ2-1 TRBV5-6 - CASSWTSDSSYNEQFF TGTGCCAGCAGCTGGACTAGCGATAGCTCCTACAATGAGCAGTTCTTC
- TRBJ1-1 TRBV28 - CASSWDTEAFF TGTGCCAGCAGTTGGGACACTGAAGCTTTCTTT
TRBD2 TRBJ2-7 TRBV19 few CASSISSGTYEQYF TGTGCCAGTAGTATAAGTAGCGGGACCTACGAGCAGTACTTC
TRBD2 TRBJ2-7 TRBV7-2 - CASSPSGRGLYEQYF TGTGCCAGCAGCCCGAGCGGGAGGGGGTTATACGAGCAGTACTTC
- TRBJ1-5 TRBV7-2 once CASSFDRDQPQHF TGTGCCAGCAGCTTTGACAGAGATCAGCCCCAGCATTTT
- TRBJ2-2 TRBV21-1 - CASSKGKWNTGELFF TGTGCCAGCAGCAAAGGGAAGTGGAACACCGGGGAGCTGTTTTTT
- TRBJ2-1 TRBV25-1 once CASSDAIGLVYNEQFF TGTGCCAGCAGTGACGCCATTGGGTTAGTCTACAATGAGCAGTTCTTC
TRBD1 TRBJ1-1 TRBV25-1 - CASSVQGRENTEAFF TGTGCCAGCAGTGTACAGGGGCGGGAGAACACTGAAGCTTTCTTT
TRBD2 TRBJ2-5 TRBV14 - CASSQVGREETQYF TGTGCCAGCAGCCAAGTTGGGCGGGAGGAGACCCAGTACTTC
TRBD1 TRBJ1-1 TRBV29-1 once CSVAGTVNTEAFF TGCAGCGTAGCAGGGACAGTGAACACTGAAGCTTTCTTT
- TRBJ2-7 TRBV11-2 - CASSLDHWGDFLEQYF TGTGCCAGCAGCTTAGATCACTGGGGGGATTTTCTCGAGCAGTACTTC
- TRBJ2-5 TRBV28 - CASSPSRIETQYF TGTGCCAGCAGCCCTTCTAGGATAGAGACCCAGTACTTC
- TRBJ1-4 TRBV4-1 - CASSQGQAPSTNEKLFF TGCGCCAGCAGCCAAGGACAGGCCCCCTCAACTAATGAAAAACTGTTTTTT
- TRBJ1-5 TRBV2 - CASRTDQVDQPQHF TGTGCCAGCAGGACCGACCAGGTAGATCAGCCCCAGCATTTT
TRBD1 TRBJ2-2 TRBV11-1 - CASSLTGANTGELFF TGTGCCAGCAGCTTGACAGGGGCGAACACCGGGGAGCTGTTTTTT
- TRBJ2-7 TRBV5-1 - CASRAQTYEQYF TGCGCCAGCAGGGCACAGACCTACGAGCAGTACTTC
TRBD2 TRBJ2-7 TRBV2 few CASSEPGRGRVGLGHEQYF TGTGCCAGCAGTGAGCCGGGACGGGGGCGTGTGGGACTAGGCCACGAGCAGTACTTC
- TRBJ2-1 TRBV11-1 - CASSLAGPRYNEQFF TGTGCCAGCAGCTTGGCCGGGCCGAGATACAATGAGCAGTTCTTC
- TRBJ1-4 TRBV6-5 - CASRDMNEKLFF TGTGCCAGTAGGGATATGAATGAAAAACTGTTTTTT
- TRBJ2-5 TRBV10-1 - CASSGEEGQETQYF TGCGCCAGCAGTGGGGAGGAGGGCCAAGAGACCCAGTACTTC
- TRBJ2-7 TRBV12-3/TRBV12-4 once CASSRSTGDEQYF TGTGCCAGCAGCCGATCAACGGGGGACGAGCAGTACTTC
- TRBJ1-1 TRBV29-1 few CSVEDLRPTGAEAFF TGCAGCGTTGAAGATCTGCGACCAACTGGGGCTGAAGCTTTCTTT
- TRBJ2-3 TRBV7-3 - CASSLRASDTQYF TGTGCCAGCAGCTTACGAGCCTCAGATACGCAGTATTTT
- TRBJ1-2 TRBV18 - CASSPPGSALANYGYTF TGTGCCAGCTCACCACCGGGGAGCGCCCTTGCTAACTATGGCTACACCTTC
TRBD2 TRBJ2-1 TRBV4-2 - CASSQEPSGGMGEQFF TGTGCCAGCAGCCAAGAGCCTAGCGGGGGCATGGGGGAGCAGTTCTTC
- TRBJ1-2 TRBV4-1 - CASSQALDGGGIF TGCGCCAGCAGCCAAGCCTTGGACGGCGGAGGGATCTTC
TRBD2 TRBJ2-3 TRBV28 - CASSVSGTSGINTQYF TGTGCCAGCAGCGTATCCGGGACTAGCGGCATTAATACGCAGTATTTT